A single sample gave rise to the 30 T cell receptor beta chains below, sequenced in a study of radiotherapy plus CTLA-4 blockade in lung cancer. Assay used: immunoSEQ multiplex PCR; TCRdb lists only in-frame clones, some missing. The table includes 13,000 to 15,000 clones, around 72% detected once. Material: peripheral blood, obtained from a patient treated with radiotherapy plus ipilimumab. Source of these receptors: a human donor with non-small cell lung cancer whose response to radiotherapy plus ipilimumab could not be evaluated.

This clone was observed a few times. V usage is TRBV7-9 and J usage is TRBJ1-3; no clear D gene. The CDR3 contains 13 residues. Trimming pared 8 bases from V and 4 bases from J, leaving 12 bases between. The germline CDR1 and CDR2 sequences are SEHNR and FQNEAQ (reference sequence). CDR3 in DNA: TGTGCCAGCGGCCCAGCGACGGGAAACACCATATATTTT. Translating gives CASGPATGNTIYF.

The chain links TRBV2 to TRBJ1-5; maybe TRBD1 (5 bases). The CDR3 totals 14 residues. Germline V lookup: CDR1 SNHLY, CDR2 FYNNEI. Trimming cost V 6 bases and J 5 bases, with 14 bases left between them. The CDR3 loop reads CASRDLRVHQPQHF. CDR3 coding DNA: TGTGCCAGCAGGGACCTCAGGGTGCATCAGCCCCAGCATTTT.

This clone counts as hyperexpanded. Distinct nucleotide sequences in the sample also encode this CDR3. For the CDR3, the DNA is TGTGCCAGCGGGATCGACAGTACAACTAATGAAAAACTGTTTTTT. Protein: CASGIDSTTNEKLFF. This rearrangement joins TRBV6-1 to TRBJ1-4; TRBD1 might be the D (5 bases). V shed 8 bases and J shed 0 bases, with 13 bases lying between them. The germline CDR1 and CDR2 sequences are MNHNS and SASEGT. The CDR3 has 15 residues.

This chain links TRBV6-1 with TRBJ2-1; 7 bases line up with TRBD2. The CDR3 extends over 16 amino acids. Germline CDR1 MNHNS, CDR2 SASEGT. J lost 1 base, V lost 3 bases, and 6 bases had no gene match. The CDR3 loop reads CASSDERGSSYNEQFF. The CDR3 DNA follows: TGTGCCAGCAGTGATGAGCGGGGTTCTTCCTACAATGAGCAGTTCTTC.

This chain connects TRBV11-2 to TRBJ2-7; D is possibly TRBD2 (5 bases). CDR1 SGHAT and CDR2 FQNNGV come from the germline V gene. Trimming shortened V by 1 base and J by 0 bases, and 10 bases separated the two germline ends. The CDR3 loop spans 15 amino acids. The CDR3 region has the DNA TGTGCCAGCAGCTTAGGTAGGAGGTCCTCCTACGAGCAGTACGTC. Its translation is CASSLGRRSSYEQYV.

J is TRBJ1-6 and V is TRBV30, with D unclear. Germline CDR1 is GTSNPN and CDR2 is SVGIG (reference sequence). This CDR3 region has 13 residues. Trimming removed 1 base from V and 9 bases from J, with 10 bases in between. The CDR3 protein is CAWSDSRTSPLHF. DNA of the CDR3: TGTGCCTGGAGTGATAGCCGTACTTCACCCCTCCACTTT.

This sequence joins TRBV11-2 and TRBJ2-2, with TRBD2 matching 8 bases. The length of the CDR3 is 16 residues. Germline loops: CDR1 SGHAT, CDR2 FQNNGV. The V segment lost 5 bases and the J segment 7 bases; nucleotides outside the gene matches: 12. Written as DNA, the CDR3 is TGTGCCAGCAGCCAGGCCGGGACTAGAATGGTCGGGGAGCTGTTTTTT. Its protein is CASSQAGTRMVGELFF.

There are a few counts of this clone. The chain employs TRBV7-9 and TRBJ2-1; 7 bases line up with TRBD1. The CDR3 extends over 15 amino acids. The ends lost 1 base at V and 5 bases at J; junction bases unmatched: 5. In germline, CDR1 is SEHNR, CDR2 FQNEAQ (reference sequence). CDR3 amino acids: CASSLGQGMDNEQFF. The CDR3 DNA is TGTGCCAGCAGCTTAGGACAGGGAATGGACAATGAGCAGTTCTTC.

By proportion, this clone is medium-sized (0.01 to 0.1%). The rearrangement joins TRBV6-5 to TRBJ2-7, with 9 bases aligning to TRBD1. The J segment lost 2 bases and the V segment lost 7 bases, leaving 6 bases of the junction unmatched. The germline CDR1 and CDR2 sequences are MNHEY and SVGAGI. The CDR3 spans 14 residues. CDR3 coding DNA: TGTGCCAGCAAAGCGAGACAGGGGGCCTACGAGCAGTACTTC. Residues: CASKARQGAYEQYF.

This clone has a single count. Distinct nucleotide sequences in the sample also encode this CDR3. The J gene is TRBJ1-1, the V gene TRBV5-1; TRBD1 matches at 8 bases. The trim removed 7 bases at V and 0 bases at J, leaving 14 bases unmatched. Per the germline V gene, CDR1 is SGHRS and CDR2 is YFSETQ. There are 17 residues in the CDR3. This chain's CDR3 is CASGLDRDRSLNTEAFF. In nucleotides, the CDR3 is TGCGCCAGCGGCCTTGACCGGGACAGGTCTTTGAACACTGAAGCTTTCTTT.

The genes are TRBV21-1 and TRBJ2-7; no DNA check was done on the table's D call, TRBD2. TRBV21-1 is assigned pseudogene status. This CDR3 spans 16 amino acids. CDR3 sequence reads: CASSKVGTSGTYEQYF. The CDR3 DNA is TGTGCCAGCAGCAAAGTCGGGACTAGCGGGACCTACGAGCAGTACTTC.

The chain recombines TRBV7-3 with TRBJ2-2, with no clear D. V was shortened by 2 bases and J by 7 bases, with 5 bases between the two germline ends. This CDR3 comprises 12 residues. Germline V gives CDR1 SGHTA, CDR2 FQGTGA. CDR3 amino acids: CASSLPGGELFF. The CDR3 nucleotides read TGTGCCAGCAGCTTACCCGGCGGGGAGCTGTTTTTT.

This clone has a handful of counts. V is TRBV19 and J is TRBJ2-1; D gene unclear. There are 15 residues in the CDR3. The ends were cut back, 6 bases at V and 6 bases at J, with 18 bases in the middle. Germline assignment: CDR1 LNHDA and CDR2 SQIVND (reference sequence). DNA for the CDR3: TGTGCCAGTAGCCCAAGACGAGATGGCGGCAATGAGCAGTTCTTC. Protein product: CASSPRRDGGNEQFF.

This chain links TRBV27 with TRBJ2-3, with D perhaps TRBD2 (5 bases). The CDR3 is made up of 15 amino acids. V was trimmed by 4 bases and J by 0 bases, leaving 11 bases between them. Germline V CDR1 and CDR2: MNHEY, SMNVEV (reference sequence). CDR3 sequence (DNA): TGTGCCAGCAGTTCAGCCGGGATTAGCACAGATACGCAGTATTTT. Its translation: CASSSAGISTDTQYF.

The gene calls are TRBV5-1 and TRBJ2-1; tentative D call: TRBD1 (5 bases). This CDR3 has 13 amino acids. The germline CDR1 and CDR2 sequences are SGHRS and YFSETQ. V dropped 4 bases and J dropped 5 bases, with 10 bases sitting between them. The CDR3 protein is CASSIVRDNEQFF. Here the CDR3 DNA reads TGCGCCAGCAGCATCGTCAGGGACAATGAGCAGTTCTTC.

This clone qualifies as medium-sized. The rearrangement joins TRBV6-5 to TRBJ1-1; 7 bases match TRBD1. Looked up from germline, CDR1 is MNHEY and CDR2 is SVGAGI. Losses at the gene ends were 7 bases for V and 1 base for J; bases not matched to a gene: 6. The CDR3 contains 14 residues. CDR3 amino acids: CASKERQGNTEAFF. CDR3 nucleotide sequence: TGTGCCAGCAAAGAAAGACAGGGGAACACTGAAGCTTTCTTT.

The chain recombines TRBV5-1 with TRBJ2-4; 7 bases fit TRBD1. CDR3 length: 15 residues. V shed 6 bases, J shed 0 bases, and the junction held 6 bases outside the gene matches. The germline CDR1 and CDR2 sequences are SGHRS and YFSETQ. CDR3 region: CASNPTGTAKNIQYF. The CDR3 DNA reads as TGCGCCAGCAACCCGACAGGGACAGCCAAAAACATTCAGTACTTC.

The genes are TRBV4-1 and TRBJ2-1; TRBD2 matches at 10 bases. The junction had 6 bases not matched to a gene; V was cut back by 4 bases and J by 9 bases. Germline V gives CDR1 MGHRA, CDR2 YSYEKL. CDR3 size: 14 residues. In DNA, the CDR3 is TGCGCCAGCAGCCGGGGACTAGCGTTCGCTGAGCAGTTCTTC. As protein: CASSRGLAFAEQFF.

The rearrangement uses TRBV7-2 and TRBJ1-2, with a possible D match to TRBD1 (6 bases). Germline V gene data show CDR1 as SGHTA and CDR2 as FQGNSA. This CDR3 comprises 13 residues. With 5 bases removed from V and 8 bases from J, the gap between germline ends came to 15 bases. Written as DNA, the CDR3 is TGTGCCAGCAGCCGAGTCAGGGGTCAGGGCTACACCTTC. It is translated as CASSRVRGQGYTF.

This chain links TRBV9 with TRBJ1-6; D perhaps matches TRBD1 (5 bases). CDR1 and CDR2 (germline): SGDLS, YYNGEE. V lost 0 bases to trimming and J lost 2 bases, with 15 bases between them. The CDR3 extends over 18 amino acids. DNA for the CDR3: TGTGCCAGCAGCGTAGATGATGGCAGGGTCCCCTATAATTCACCCCTCCACTTT. Translated, it gives CASSVDDGRVPYNSPLHF.

This clone was seen a handful of times. The rearrangement uses TRBV5-1 and TRBJ2-1; weak D call: TRBD2 (6 bases). CDR1 is SGHRS, CDR2 YFSETQ, per germline. The CDR3 spans 13 residues. Trimming pared 2 bases from V and 5 bases from J, leaving 8 bases between. This chain's CDR3 is CASSFGGDNEQFF. CDR3 nucleotide sequence: TGCGCCAGCAGCTTTGGAGGGGACAATGAGCAGTTCTTC.

The chain joins TRBV14 to TRBJ2-1; a weak D match, TRBD2 (6 bases). The CDR3 is 17 amino acids. V was shortened by 4 bases and J by 2 bases, with 18 bases between the two germline ends. In germline, CDR1 is SGHDN, CDR2 FVKESK. CDR3 loop: CASSPRYAGRPYNEQFF. The DNA of the CDR3 is TGTGCCAGCAGCCCCCGGTATGCGGGAAGGCCCTACAATGAGCAGTTCTTC.

The V and J genes are TRBV30 and TRBJ1-2; 8 bases are shared with TRBD1. V was clipped by 2 bases and J by 4 bases; unmatched bases: 3. This CDR3 is 13 amino acids long. CDR1 is GTSNPN and CDR2 is SVGIG in the germline V gene (reference sequence). In DNA, the CDR3 is TGTGCCTGGAGTCCCGACAGGGGCTATGGCTACACCTTC. Translation gives CAWSPDRGYGYTF.

The chain links TRBV5-1 to TRBJ1-2; 10 bases fit TRBD1. The V and J ends lost 5 bases and 4 bases, in that order; junction bases with no gene match: 5. The germline V gene encodes CDR1 SGHRS and CDR2 YFSETQ. This CDR3 region has 14 residues. This chain's CDR3 is CASRPGQGGYGYTF. For the CDR3, the DNA is TGCGCCAGCAGACCCGGACAGGGGGGCTATGGCTACACCTTC.

As regards this clone: Since the CDR3 does not end with the conserved phenylalanine or tryptophan, this likely comes from a read error. The DNA is omitted, as the CDR3 cannot be located on it reliably, and the CDR3 follows TCRdb's listing. The chain recombines TRBV3-2 with TRBJ1-6; the D segment call TRBD1 is taken from the table without a DNA check. TRBV3-2 is marked as a pseudogene. The CDR3 sequence runs 9 residues, both termini included. The CDR3 protein is CARQGRFTL.

The chain recombines TRBV5-5 with TRBJ1-1; maybe TRBD1 (6 bases). The CDR3 extends over 14 amino acids. Germline assignment: CDR1 SGHKS and CDR2 YYEKEE (reference sequence). Trimming took 0 bases from V and 3 from J, leaving 9 bases between them. As DNA, the CDR3 is TGTGCCAGCAGCTTGGACTGGGGGCACACTGAAGCTTTCTTT. Translated, it gives CASSLDWGHTEAFF.

This clone showed up just a few times. This chain links TRBV6-6 with TRBJ2-2, with D possibly matching TRBD2 (5 bases). The germline gives CDR1 MNHNY, CDR2 SVGAGI (reference sequence). The CDR3 contains 16 residues. Trimming took off 6 bases at V and 4 bases at J, with 18 bases between the two ends. For the CDR3, the DNA is TGTGCCAGCAGCCCCGCCTTCGGGGTCGGCACCGGGGAGCTGTTTTTT. Protein product: CASSPAFGVGTGELFF.

This clone was seen only once. The chain has TRBV19 and TRBJ1-1, with 10 bases aligning to TRBD1. The CDR3 is 13 amino acids. V shed 6 bases, J shed 4 bases, and the junction held 2 bases outside the gene matches. Per the germline V gene, CDR1 is LNHDA and CDR2 is SQIVND (reference sequence). DNA for the CDR3: TGTGCCAGTAGGGACAGGGGGGGCACTGAAGCTTTCTTT. Encoded protein: CASRDRGGTEAFF.

With respect to this clone: A read error may produce the germline difference seen at one junction end. V usage is TRBV27 and J usage is TRBJ2-5; TRBD1 agrees at 8 bases. CDR1 and CDR2 from the germline V gene are MNHEY and SMNVEV (reference sequence). The CDR3 extends over 14 amino acids. CDR3 DNA: TGTGTCAGCAGTTTCACAGGGGGAAAAGAGACCCAGTACTTC. This codes for CVSSFTGGKETQYF.

The chain is built from TRBV27 and TRBJ1-5, with TRBD1 matching 12 bases. In germline, CDR1 is MNHEY, CDR2 SMNVEV (reference sequence). This CDR3 has 14 residues. The J segment lost 16 bases and the V segment lost 0 bases, leaving 7 bases of the junction unmatched. The CDR3 DNA reads as TGTGCCAGCAGTTTATCTTCGGGGACAGGGGGCCACCATTTT. Translation: CASSLSSGTGGHHF.